A selection of T cell receptor beta chains follows, all from one sample in a study of cytomegalovirus exposure and HLA in healthy donors. This table comes from immunoSEQ multiplex PCR, and its TCRdb copy is limited to in-frame clones, with some not included. The table lists tens of thousands of clones, roughly four fifths of them singletons. Material: PBMCs. The receptors come from a human donor in good health. Each CDR3 is given with its conserved first and last residue. Each record gives: D gene, CDR3 length, J gene, V gene, clone size, CDR3 DNA, CDR3 protein. The D gene is left open where the match is weak. A clone size is listed for some rows: how often the clone was seen (once, few, many), or a class if it is expanded.

>TRBD1|15|TRBJ1-4|TRBV5-1|once
TGCGCCAGCAGCTTGGGACAGGGAAAAAATGAAAAACTGTTTTTT
CASSLGQGKNEKLFF
>TRBD2|15|TRBJ2-5|TRBV5-1|.
TGCGCCAGCAGCTTCGGACTAGCGGGTGGAGAGACCCAGTACTTC
CASSFGLAGGETQYF
>.|15|TRBJ1-1|TRBV19|.
TGTGCCAGTAGCCCAGTCCGGGGAGGGGACACTGAAGCTTTCTTT
CASSPVRGGDTEAFF
>TRBD1|13|TRBJ1-2|TRBV29-1|.
TGCAGCGTTGAAACTTGGGACAGGGATAGCTACACCTTC
CSVETWDRDSYTF
>.|14|TRBJ2-7|TRBV6-5|.
TGTGCCAGCGGCAAAACCGGGACTTTCTACGAGCAGTACTTC
CASGKTGTFYEQYF
>.|11|TRBJ2-7|TRBV7-2|.
TGTGCCAGCAGCTCAGGGGTAGGGCAGTACTTC
CASSSGVGQYF
>.|12|TRBJ2-3|TRBV4-2|.
TGTGCCAGCAGCCAGGAGGTAGATACGCAGTATTTT
CASSQEVDTQYF
>.|13|TRBJ2-3|TRBV11-2|.
TGTGCCAGCAGCTTGGGAGGTGCAGATACGCAGTATTTT
CASSLGGADTQYF
>TRBD2|14|TRBJ2-1|TRBV7-2|.
TGTGCCAGCAGCTCTTCCCCTAGCGGAGATGAGCAGTTCTTC
CASSSSPSGDEQFF
>.|15|TRBJ1-1|TRBV6-5|.
TGTGCCAGCAGTTACTCGTCGGGGATCGCGGCTGAAGCTTTCTTT
CASSYSSGIAAEAFF
>.|15|TRBJ1-2|TRBV15|.
TGTGCCACCAGCAGAGGGGGACTCCTTAACTATGGCTACACCTTC
CATSRGGLLNYGYTF
>.|13|TRBJ1-2|TRBV10-3|.
TGTGCCATCAGTGACGAGGTTCTCTATGGCTACACCTTC
CAISDEVLYGYTF
>.|16|TRBJ2-2|TRBV6-4|few
TGTGCCAGCAGTGCTCTAGGACAGTCGAACACCGGGGAGCTGTTTTTT
CASSALGQSNTGELFF
>.|16|TRBJ1-2|TRBV18|.
TGTGCCAGCTCACCACCGTCCCTAGGAGGAAACTATGGCTACACCTTC
CASSPPSLGGNYGYTF
>.|13|TRBJ1-4|TRBV30|.
TGTGCCTGGAGTTCAGGCCACCGTGAAAAACTGTTTTTT
CAWSSGHREKLFF
>TRBD1|15|TRBJ2-5|TRBV6-1|once
TGTGCCAGCAGTGATGGGACAGGGATCTGGGAGACCCAGTACTTC
CASSDGTGIWETQYF
>.|15|TRBJ2-3|TRBV9|.
TGTGCCAGCAGCGTAGTGTGGGGGGACACAGATACGCAGTATTTT
CASSVVWGDTDTQYF
>TRBD2|16|TRBJ2-3|TRBV28|few
TGTGCCAGCAGTTTTGGACTAGCGGACTCCACAGATACGCAGTATTTT
CASSFGLADSTDTQYF
>TRBD1|14|TRBJ1-6|TRBV13|.
TGTGCCAGCAGCCTAGGACAGGGCAGTTCACCCCTCCACTTT
CASSLGQGSSPLHF
>TRBD2|20|TRBJ2-1|TRBV5-1|.
TGCGCCAGCAGCTTAGCGCCCCGACTAGCGGGGATCTCCCCCTACAATGAGCAGTTCTTC
CASSLAPRLAGISPYNEQFF
>TRBD2|16|TRBJ2-1|TRBV27|few
TGTGCCAGCAGCCCAAATGGGGAGGGCCTTTCAAATGGGCAGTTCTTC
CASSPNGEGLSNGQFF
>TRBD1|15|TRBJ1-5|TRBV4-3|.
TGCGCCAGCAGCCAAGATTTACCGGGACAGGGGATGGAGCATTTT
CASSQDLPGQGMEHF
>.|15|TRBJ2-1|TRBV7-2|.
TGTGCCAGCAGCTTATTATCGGTGATCGGTGGTGAGCAGTTCTTC
CASSLLSVIGGEQFF
>TRBD1|14|TRBJ1-2|TRBV13|.
TGTGCCAGCAGCCTGGGGACAGTGAGCTATGGCTACACCTTC
CASSLGTVSYGYTF
>TRBD2|16|TRBJ2-1|TRBV2|.
TGTGCCAGCAGTGAGAGCGGGAGGGGCCTTTTCGATGAGCAGTTCTTC
CASSESGRGLFDEQFF
>TRBD1|16|TRBJ2-6|TRBV15|few
TGTGCCACCAGCCCCCGGACAGGGACTGGGGCCAACGTCCTGACTTTC
CATSPRTGTGANVLTF
>.|14|TRBJ1-1|TRBV5-6|.
TGTGCCAGCAGCTCGCACTACAGGGACACTGAAGCTTTCTTT
CASSSHYRDTEAFF